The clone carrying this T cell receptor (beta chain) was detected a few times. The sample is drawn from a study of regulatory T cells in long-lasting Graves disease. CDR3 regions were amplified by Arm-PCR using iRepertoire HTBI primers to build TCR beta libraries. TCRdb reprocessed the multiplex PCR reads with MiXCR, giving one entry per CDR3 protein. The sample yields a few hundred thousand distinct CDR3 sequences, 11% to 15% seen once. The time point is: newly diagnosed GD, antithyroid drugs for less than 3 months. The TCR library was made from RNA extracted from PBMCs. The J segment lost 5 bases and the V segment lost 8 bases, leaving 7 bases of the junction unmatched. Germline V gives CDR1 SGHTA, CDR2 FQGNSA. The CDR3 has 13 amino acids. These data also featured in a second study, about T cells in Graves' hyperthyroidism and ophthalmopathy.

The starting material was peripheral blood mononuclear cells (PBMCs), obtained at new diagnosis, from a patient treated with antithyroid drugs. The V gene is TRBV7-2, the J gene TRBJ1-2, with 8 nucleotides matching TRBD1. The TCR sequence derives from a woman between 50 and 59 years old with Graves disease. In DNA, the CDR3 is TGTGCCAGCGGGGGGGACAGGCCGTATGGCTACACCTTC. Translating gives CASGGDRPYGYTF.